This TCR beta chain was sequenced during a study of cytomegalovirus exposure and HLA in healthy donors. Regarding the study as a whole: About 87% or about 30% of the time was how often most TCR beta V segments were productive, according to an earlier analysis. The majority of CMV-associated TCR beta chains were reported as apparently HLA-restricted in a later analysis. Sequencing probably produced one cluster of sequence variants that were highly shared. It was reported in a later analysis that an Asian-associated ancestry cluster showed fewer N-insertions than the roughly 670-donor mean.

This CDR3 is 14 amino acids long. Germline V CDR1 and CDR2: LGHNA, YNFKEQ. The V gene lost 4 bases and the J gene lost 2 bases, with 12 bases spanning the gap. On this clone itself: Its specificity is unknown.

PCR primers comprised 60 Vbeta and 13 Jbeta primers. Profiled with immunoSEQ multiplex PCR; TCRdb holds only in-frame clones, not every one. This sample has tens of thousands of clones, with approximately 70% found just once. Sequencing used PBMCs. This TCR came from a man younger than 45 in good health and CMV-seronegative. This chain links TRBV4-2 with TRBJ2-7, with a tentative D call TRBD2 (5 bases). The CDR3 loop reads CASSPGEGTYEQYF. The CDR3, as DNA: TGTGCCAGCAGCCCCGGTGAGGGAACCTACGAGCAGTACTTC.